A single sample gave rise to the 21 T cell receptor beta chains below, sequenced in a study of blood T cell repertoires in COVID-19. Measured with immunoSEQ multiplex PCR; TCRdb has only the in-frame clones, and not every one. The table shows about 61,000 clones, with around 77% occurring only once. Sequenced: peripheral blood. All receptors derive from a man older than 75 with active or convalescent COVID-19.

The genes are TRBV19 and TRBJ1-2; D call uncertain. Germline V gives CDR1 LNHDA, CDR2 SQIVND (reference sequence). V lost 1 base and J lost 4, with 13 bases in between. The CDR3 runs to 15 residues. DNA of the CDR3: TGTGCCAGTAGTATAGCGGCACGGAGTACCTATGGCTACACCTTC. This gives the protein CASSIAARSTYGYTF.

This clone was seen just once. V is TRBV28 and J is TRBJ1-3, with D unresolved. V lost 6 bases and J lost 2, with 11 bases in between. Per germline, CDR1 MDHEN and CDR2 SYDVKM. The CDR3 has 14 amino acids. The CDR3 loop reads CASSTSGAGNTIYF. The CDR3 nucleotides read TGTGCCAGCAGCACTAGCGGCGCTGGAAACACCATATATTTT.

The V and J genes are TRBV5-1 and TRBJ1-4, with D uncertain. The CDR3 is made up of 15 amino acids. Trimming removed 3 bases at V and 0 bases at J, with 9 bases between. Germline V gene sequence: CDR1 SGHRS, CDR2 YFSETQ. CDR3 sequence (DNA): TGCGCCAGCAGCTGGGGAGCGGCAACTAATGAAAAACTGTTTTTT. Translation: CASSWGAATNEKLFF.

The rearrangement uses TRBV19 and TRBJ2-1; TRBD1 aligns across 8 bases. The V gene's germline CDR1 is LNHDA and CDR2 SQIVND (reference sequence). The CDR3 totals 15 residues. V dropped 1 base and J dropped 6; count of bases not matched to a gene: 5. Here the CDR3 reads CASSIGQGTSNEQFF. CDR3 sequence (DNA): TGTGCCAGTAGTATAGGACAGGGGACATCCAATGAGCAGTTCTTC.

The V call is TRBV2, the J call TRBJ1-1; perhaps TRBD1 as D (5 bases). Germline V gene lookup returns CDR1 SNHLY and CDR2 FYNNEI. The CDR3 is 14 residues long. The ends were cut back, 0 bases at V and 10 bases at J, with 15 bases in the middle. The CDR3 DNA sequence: TGTGCCAGCAGTGAAGCGCTTCAGGGTACCGTAGCTTTCTTT. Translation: CASSEALQGTVAFF.

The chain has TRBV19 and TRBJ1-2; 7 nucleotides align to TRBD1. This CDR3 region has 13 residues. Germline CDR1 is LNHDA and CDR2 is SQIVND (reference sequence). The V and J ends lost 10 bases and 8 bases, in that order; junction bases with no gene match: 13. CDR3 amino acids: CAISTTGSAGYTF. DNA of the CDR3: TGTGCCATAAGTACGACAGGGTCGGCGGGCTACACCTTC.

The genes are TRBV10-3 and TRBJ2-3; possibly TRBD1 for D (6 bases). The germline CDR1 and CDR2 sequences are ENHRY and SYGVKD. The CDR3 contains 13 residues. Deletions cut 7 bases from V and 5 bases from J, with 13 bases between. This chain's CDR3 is CAIKGGEEDTQYF. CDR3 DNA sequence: TGTGCCATCAAAGGGGGAGAGGAAGATACGCAGTATTTT.

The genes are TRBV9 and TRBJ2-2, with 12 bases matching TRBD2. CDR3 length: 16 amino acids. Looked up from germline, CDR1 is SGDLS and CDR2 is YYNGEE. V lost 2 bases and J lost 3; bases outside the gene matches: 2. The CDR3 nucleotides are TGTGCCAGCAGCGTGACTAGCGGGAGTTACACCGGGGAGCTGTTTTTT. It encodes CASSVTSGSYTGELFF.

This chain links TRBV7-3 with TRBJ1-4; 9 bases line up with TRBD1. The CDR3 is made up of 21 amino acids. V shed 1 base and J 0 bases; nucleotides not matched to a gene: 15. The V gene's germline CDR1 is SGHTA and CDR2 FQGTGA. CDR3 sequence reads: CASSLSFDEGQGDTTNEKLFF. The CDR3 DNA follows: TGTGCCAGCAGCTTAAGCTTCGATGAGGGACAGGGAGACACAACTAATGAAAAACTGTTTTTT.

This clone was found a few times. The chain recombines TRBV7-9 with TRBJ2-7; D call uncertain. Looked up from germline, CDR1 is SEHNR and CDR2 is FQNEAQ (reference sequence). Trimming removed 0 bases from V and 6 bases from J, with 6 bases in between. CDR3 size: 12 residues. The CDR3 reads CASSLASPEQYF. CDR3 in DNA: TGTGCCAGCAGCTTAGCGTCTCCCGAGCAGTACTTC.

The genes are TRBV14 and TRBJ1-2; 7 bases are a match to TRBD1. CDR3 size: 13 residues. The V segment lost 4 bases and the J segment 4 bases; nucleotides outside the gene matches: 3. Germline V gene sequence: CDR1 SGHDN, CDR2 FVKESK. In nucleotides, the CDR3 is TGTGCCAGCAGCCGGACAGGTCGCTATGGCTACACCTTC. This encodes CASSRTGRYGYTF.

Here the CDR3 reads CASSEYEGSEAFF. In nucleotides, the CDR3 is TGTGCCAGCAGTGAATATGAGGGCTCTGAAGCTTTCTTT. The J gene is TRBJ1-1, the V gene TRBV6-1; D is uncertain. CDR1 MNHNS and CDR2 SASEGT come from the germline V gene. CDR3 length: 13 amino acids. Trimming removed 2 bases from V and 6 bases from J, with 10 bases in between.

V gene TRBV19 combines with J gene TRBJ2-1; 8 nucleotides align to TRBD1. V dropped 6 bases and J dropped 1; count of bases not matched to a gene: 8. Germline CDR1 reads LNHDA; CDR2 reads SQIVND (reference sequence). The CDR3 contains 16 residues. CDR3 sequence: CASSPYRTGSYNEQFF. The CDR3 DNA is TGTGCCAGTAGCCCGTACCGGACAGGGTCCTACAATGAGCAGTTCTTC.

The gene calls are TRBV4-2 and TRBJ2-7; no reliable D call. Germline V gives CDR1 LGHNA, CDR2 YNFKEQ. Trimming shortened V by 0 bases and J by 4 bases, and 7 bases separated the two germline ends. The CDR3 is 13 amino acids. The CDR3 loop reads CASSQDRQYEQYF. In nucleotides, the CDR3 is TGTGCCAGCAGCCAAGATCGCCAGTACGAGCAGTACTTC.

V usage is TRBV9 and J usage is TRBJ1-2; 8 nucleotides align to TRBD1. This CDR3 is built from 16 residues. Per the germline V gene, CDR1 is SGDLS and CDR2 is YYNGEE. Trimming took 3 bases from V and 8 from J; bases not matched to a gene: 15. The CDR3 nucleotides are TGTGCCAGCAGCGCCCACACAGGGGGTTCTTTGAGGGGCTACACCTTC. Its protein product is CASSAHTGGSLRGYTF.

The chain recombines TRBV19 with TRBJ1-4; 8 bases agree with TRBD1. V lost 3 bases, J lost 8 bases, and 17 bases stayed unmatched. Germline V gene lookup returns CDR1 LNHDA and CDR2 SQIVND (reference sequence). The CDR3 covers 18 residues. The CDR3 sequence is CASSIKYYRRGPREKLFF. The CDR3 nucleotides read TGTGCCAGTAGTATCAAGTACTATCGCAGGGGGCCTAGGGAAAAACTGTTTTTT.

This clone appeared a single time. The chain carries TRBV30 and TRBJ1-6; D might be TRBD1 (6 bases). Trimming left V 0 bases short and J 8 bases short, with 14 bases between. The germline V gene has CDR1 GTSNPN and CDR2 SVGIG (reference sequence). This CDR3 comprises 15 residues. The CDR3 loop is CAWSVRPGGDSPLHF. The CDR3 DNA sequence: TGTGCCTGGAGTGTACGTCCTGGGGGCGATTCACCCCTCCACTTT.

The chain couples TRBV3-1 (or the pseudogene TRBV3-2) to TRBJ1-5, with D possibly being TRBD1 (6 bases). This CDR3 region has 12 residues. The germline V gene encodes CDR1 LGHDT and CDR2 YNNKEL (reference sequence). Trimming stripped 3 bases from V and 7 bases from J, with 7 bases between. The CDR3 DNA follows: TGTGCCAGCAGCCACAGGGGCCAGCCCCAGCATTTT. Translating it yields CASSHRGQPQHF.

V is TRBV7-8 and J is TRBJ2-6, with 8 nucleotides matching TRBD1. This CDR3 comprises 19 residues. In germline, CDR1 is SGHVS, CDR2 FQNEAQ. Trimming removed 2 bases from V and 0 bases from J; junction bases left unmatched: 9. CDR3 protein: CASSLLRTGRISGANVLTF. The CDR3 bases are TGTGCCAGCAGCTTACTCAGGACAGGGCGTATCTCTGGGGCCAACGTCCTGACTTTC.

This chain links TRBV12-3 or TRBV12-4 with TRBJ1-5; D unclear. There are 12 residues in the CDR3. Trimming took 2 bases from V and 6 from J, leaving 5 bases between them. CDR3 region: CASSLFGQPQHF. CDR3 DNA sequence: TGTGCCAGCAGTTTATTCGGTCAGCCCCAGCATTTT.

This chain's CDR3 is CASLLENIQYF. The DNA of the CDR3 is TGTGCCTCCCTCCTAGAAAACATTCAGTACTTC. The chain combines TRBV28 with TRBJ2-4, with no clear D. Looked up from germline, CDR1 is MDHEN and CDR2 is SYDVKM. The V gene lost 11 bases and the J gene lost 5 bases, with 10 bases spanning the gap. CDR3 length: 11 residues.